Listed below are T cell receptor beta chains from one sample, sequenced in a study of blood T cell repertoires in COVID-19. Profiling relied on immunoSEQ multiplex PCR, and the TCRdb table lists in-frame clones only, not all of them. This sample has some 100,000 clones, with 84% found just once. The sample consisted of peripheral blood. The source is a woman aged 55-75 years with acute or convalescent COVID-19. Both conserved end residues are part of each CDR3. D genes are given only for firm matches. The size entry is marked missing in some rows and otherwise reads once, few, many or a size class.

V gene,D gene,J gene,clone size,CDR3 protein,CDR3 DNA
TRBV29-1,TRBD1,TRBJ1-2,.,CSVGATGEDYGYTF,TGCAGCGTGGGGGCGACAGGGGAAGACTATGGCTACACCTTC
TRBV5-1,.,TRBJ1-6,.,CASSPAPGKDNSPLHF,TGCGCCAGCAGCCCGGCCCCAGGGAAAGATAATTCACCCCTCCACTTT
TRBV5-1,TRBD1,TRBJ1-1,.,CASSPSGTGGTEAFF,TGCGCCAGCAGCCCATCCGGGACAGGGGGGACTGAAGCTTTCTTT
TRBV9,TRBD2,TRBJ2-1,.,CASSVDPAGGLNEQFF,TGTGCCAGCAGCGTAGATCCAGCGGGGGGGCTCAATGAGCAGTTCTTC
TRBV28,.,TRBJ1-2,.,CASSPGQTDNYGYTF,TGTGCCAGCAGTCCCGGACAGACAGATAACTATGGCTACACCTTC
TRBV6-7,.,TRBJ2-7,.,CARGRVRRYNYEQYF,TGTGCCAGAGGCAGGGTTCGGCGATATAACTACGAGCAGTACTTC
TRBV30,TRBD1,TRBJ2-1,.,CAWLGQSSYNEQFF,TGTGCCTGGCTGGGACAGAGCTCCTACAATGAGCAGTTCTTC
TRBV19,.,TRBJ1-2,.,CASSPDGTKGYTF,TGTGCCAGTAGTCCCGACGGGACTAAGGGCTACACCTTC
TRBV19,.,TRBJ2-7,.,CASSKHRDGYEQYF,TGTGCCAGTAGTAAGCACAGGGACGGCTACGAGCAGTACTTC
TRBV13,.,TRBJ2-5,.,CASSEKGGQETQYF,TGTGCCAGCAGCGAAAAGGGGGGGCAAGAGACCCAGTACTTC
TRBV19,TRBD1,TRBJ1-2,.,CASSLQGASGFNYGYTF,TGTGCCAGTAGTCTACAGGGGGCGTCCGGTTTTAACTATGGCTACACCTTC
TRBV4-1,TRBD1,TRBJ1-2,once,CASSQSERQGGGYTF,TGCGCCAGCAGCCAATCCGAACGACAGGGAGGAGGCTACACCTTC
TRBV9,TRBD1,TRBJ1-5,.,CASSPWTGGNQPQHF,TGTGCCAGCAGCCCGTGGACAGGGGGTAATCAGCCCCAGCATTTT
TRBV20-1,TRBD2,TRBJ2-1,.,CSASDRGGPSYNEQFF,TGCAGTGCTAGTGACCGGGGGGGGCCCTCCTACAATGAGCAGTTCTTC
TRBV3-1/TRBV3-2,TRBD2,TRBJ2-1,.,CASQVGTTHLIEQFF,TGTGCCAGCCAAGTCGGGACTACACATCTAATCGAGCAGTTCTTC
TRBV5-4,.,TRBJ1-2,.,CASSLAGGGRHGYTF,TGTGCCAGCAGCTTGGCCGGGGGGGGACGGCATGGCTACACCTTC
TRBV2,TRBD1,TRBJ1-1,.,CASILTGALEAFF,TGTGCCAGCATTCTAACAGGGGCTCTTGAAGCTTTCTTT
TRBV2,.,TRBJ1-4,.,CASRRENEKLFF,TGTGCCAGCAGACGGGAAAATGAAAAACTGTTTTTT
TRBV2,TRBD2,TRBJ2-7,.,CASRGEGNEQYF,TGTGCCAGCCGGGGGGAGGGTAACGAGCAGTACTTC
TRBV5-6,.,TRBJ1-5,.,CASSLASNQPQHF,TGTGCCAGCAGCTTGGCGAGCAATCAGCCCCAGCATTTT
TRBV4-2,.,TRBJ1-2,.,CASSQGALTRHNYGYTF,TGTGCCAGCAGCCAAGGGGCCCTCACCCGGCATAACTATGGCTACACCTTC
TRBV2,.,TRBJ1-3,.,CASIGTSGNTIYF,TGTGCCAGCATTGGGACATCTGGAAACACCATATATTTT
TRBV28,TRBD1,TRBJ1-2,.,CASSLGDRVNGYTF,TGTGCCAGCAGTTTAGGGGACAGGGTAAATGGCTACACCTTC
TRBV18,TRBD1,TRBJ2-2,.,CASGETGRTGELFF,TGTGCCAGCGGAGAGACAGGGCGGACCGGGGAGCTGTTTTTT
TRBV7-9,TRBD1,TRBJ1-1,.,CASSISTGRPAEAFF,TGTGCCAGCAGCATCTCGACAGGGCGTCCTGCTGAAGCTTTCTTT
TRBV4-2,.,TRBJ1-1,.,CASSLRLAFF,TGTGCCAGCAGCCTCCGGTTGGCTTTCTTT
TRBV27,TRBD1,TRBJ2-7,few,CASSPTDRAAYEQYF,TGTGCCAGCAGTCCTACGGACAGGGCGGCCTACGAGCAGTACTTC
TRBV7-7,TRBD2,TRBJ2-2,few,CASSPGSQRGAGELFF,TGTGCCAGCAGCCCCGGAAGTCAGCGGGGGGCCGGGGAGCTGTTTTTT
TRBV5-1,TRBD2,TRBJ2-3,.,CASSDTSGSTDTQYF,TGCGCCAGCAGCGATACTAGCGGGAGTACAGATACGCAGTATTTT
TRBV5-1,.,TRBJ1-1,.,CASSLSGSVNTEAFF,TGCGCCAGCAGCTTGTCCGGGTCAGTGAACACTGAAGCTTTCTTT
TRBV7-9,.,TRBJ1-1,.,CASSLGAQGSGTEAFF,TGTGCCAGCAGCTTAGGGGCACAGGGTTCGGGCACTGAAGCTTTCTTT
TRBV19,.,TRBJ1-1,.,CASSLTRGSNTEAFF,TGTGCCAGTAGCCTGACGAGGGGGTCGAACACTGAAGCTTTCTTT
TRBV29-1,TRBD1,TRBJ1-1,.,CSVEGTGGTEAFF,TGCAGCGTTGAGGGGACAGGGGGCACTGAAGCTTTCTTT
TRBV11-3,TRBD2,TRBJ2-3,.,CASSFAAGGRRDTQYF,TGTGCCAGCAGCTTCGCCGCGGGGGGGAGGAGAGATACGCAGTATTTT
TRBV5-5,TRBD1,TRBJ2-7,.,CASSLFGTGNSEQYF,TGTGCCAGCAGCTTATTCGGGACAGGGAACTCCGAGCAGTACTTC
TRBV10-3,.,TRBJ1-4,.,CAISETGQSTNEKLFF,TGTGCCATCAGTGAGACCGGACAGAGCACTAATGAAAAACTGTTTTTT
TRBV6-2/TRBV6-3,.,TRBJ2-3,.,CASSPLVTADTQYF,TGTGCCAGCAGTCCACTAGTTACGGCAGATACGCAGTATTTT
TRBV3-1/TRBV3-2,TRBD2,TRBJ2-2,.,CASSPIRSGNGELFF,TGTGCCAGCAGCCCTATCCGGAGCGGGAACGGGGAGCTGTTTTTT
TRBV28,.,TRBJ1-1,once,CASSLWGAHTEAFF,TGTGCCAGCAGTTTATGGGGGGCCCACACTGAAGCTTTCTTT
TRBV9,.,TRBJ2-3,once,CASSVAGTFTDTQYF,TGTGCCAGCAGCGTAGCTGGCACCTTCACAGATACGCAGTATTTT
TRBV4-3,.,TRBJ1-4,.,CASSQVDQAEKLFF,TGCGCCAGCAGCCAAGTTGACCAGGCTGAAAAACTGTTTTTT
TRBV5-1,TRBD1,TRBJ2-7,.,CASSLDRGREQYF,TGCGCCAGCAGCTTGGACAGGGGTCGCGAGCAGTACTTC
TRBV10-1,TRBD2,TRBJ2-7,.,CARLAGENYEQYF,TGCGCCAGACTAGCGGGGGAAAACTACGAGCAGTACTTC
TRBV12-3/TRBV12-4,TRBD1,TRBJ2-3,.,CASSQGQGDTQYF,TGTGCCAGCAGCCAGGGACAGGGGGATACGCAGTATTTT
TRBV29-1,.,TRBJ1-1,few,CSVRPGHPNTEAFF,TGCAGCGTTAGACCGGGACACCCGAACACTGAAGCTTTCTTT
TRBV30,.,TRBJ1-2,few,CAWSAARYGYTF,TGTGCCTGGAGTGCTGCGAGGTATGGCTACACCTTC
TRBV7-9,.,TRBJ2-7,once,CASTPGELAYEQYF,TGTGCCAGCACCCCAGGGGAACTTGCCTACGAGCAGTACTTC
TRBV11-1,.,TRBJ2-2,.,CASRYTGNTGELFF,TGTGCCAGCAGATACACAGGGAACACCGGGGAGCTGTTTTTT
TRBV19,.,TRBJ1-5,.,CASSPPGRPYSNQPQHF,TGTGCCAGTAGCCCTCCAGGCAGGCCGTATAGCAATCAGCCCCAGCATTTT
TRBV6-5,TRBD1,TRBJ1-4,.,CASSYSTRRGNEKLFF,TGTGCCAGCAGTTACTCGACCCGCAGGGGGAATGAAAAACTGTTTTTT
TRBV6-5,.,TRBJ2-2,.,CASSYSMTGELFF,TGTGCCAGCAGTTACTCTATGACCGGGGAGCTGTTTTTT
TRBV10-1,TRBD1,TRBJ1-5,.,CASTRTGWVNQPQHF,TGCGCCAGCACTAGGACAGGGTGGGTCAATCAGCCCCAGCATTTT
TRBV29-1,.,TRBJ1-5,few,CSVGVGGRPQHF,TGCAGCGTTGGGGTCGGGGGGAGGCCCCAGCATTTT
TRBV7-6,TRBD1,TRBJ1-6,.,CASSTQQGVGSPLHF,TGTGCCAGCAGCACCCAACAGGGGGTAGGGTCACCCCTCCACTTT